These T cell receptor beta chains were read from a single sample in a study of beta chain features in type 1 diabetes. Using immunoSEQ multiplex PCR, the repertoire was profiled, and TCRdb retains in-frame clones only, with some absent. The sample includes 140,000 or so clones, roughly an eighth of them seen just once. Source material: central memory CD4+ T cells from blood. The receptors come from a man aged 18 to 29 with type 1 diabetes. Both conserved end residues are part of each CDR3. The D gene is left open where the match is weak. The size field is filled for only some rows; it gives once, few, many or a size class.

TRBJ1-1,TRBD1,TRBV18,NA,CASSPLRTGEAFF,TGTGCCAGCTCACCACTTCGGACAGGCGAAGCTTTCTTT
TRBJ1-6,NA,TRBV30,few,CAWSLRDNSPLHF,TGTGCCTGGAGTCTACGCGATAATTCACCCCTCCACTTT
TRBJ1-5,NA,TRBV27,few,CASEARNQPQHF,TGTGCCAGCGAAGCGAGGAATCAGCCCCAGCATTTT
TRBJ1-4,NA,TRBV29-1,NA,CSVLDVRREKLFF,TGCAGCGTTTTGGATGTTCGTCGTGAAAAACTGTTTTTT
TRBJ2-1,TRBD1,TRBV19,NA,CASKFGDSYAEQFF,TGTGCCAGTAAATTCGGGGACAGCTACGCTGAGCAGTTCTTC
TRBJ2-1,NA,TRBV5-1,few,CASSFSETLLFF,TGCGCCAGCAGCTTCTCCGAGACACTTCTTTTCTTC
TRBJ2-1,NA,TRBV6-5,NA,CASSYSGPDNEQFF,TGTGCCAGCAGTTACTCGGGACCTGACAATGAGCAGTTCTTC
TRBJ1-1,NA,TRBV7-8,many,CASSPPADWGKPFF,TGTGCCAGCAGCCCCCCGGCGGATTGGGGGAAACCTTTCTTT
TRBJ1-3,NA,TRBV2,many,CASRGRGADGNTIYF,TGTGCCAGCCGCGGCCGGGGGGCAGATGGAAACACCATATATTTT
TRBJ1-2,TRBD1,TRBV7-9,NA,CASSSDRANYGYTF,TGTGCCAGCAGCTCGGACAGGGCGAACTATGGCTACACCTTC
TRBJ1-1,NA,TRBV7-9,NA,CASSIQGTEAFF,TGTGCCAGCAGCATACAGGGCACTGAAGCTTTCTTT
TRBJ1-2,NA,TRBV7-8,many,CASSSAARGNYGYTF,TGTGCCAGCAGCTCCGCGGCGAGGGGAAACTATGGCTACACCTTC
TRBJ2-3,NA,TRBV10-3,NA,CATTRERGTDTQYF,TGTGCCACGACGAGAGAGCGGGGCACAGATACGCAGTATTTT
TRBJ2-7,TRBD2,TRBV2,NA,CASSDGLAEQYF,TGTGCCAGCAGTGATGGACTAGCCGAGCAGTACTTC
TRBJ2-7,TRBD2,TRBV5-5,few,CASSLVVLAGGYNEQYF,TGTGCCAGCAGCTTGGTGGTACTAGCGGGGGGATACAACGAGCAGTACTTC
TRBJ2-3,NA,TRBV7-9,NA,CASSLAGDRIDTQYF,TGTGCCAGCAGCTTAGCGGGTGACAGGATAGATACGCAGTATTTT
TRBJ1-1,NA,TRBV10-2,few,CASSVRDTEAFF,TGCGCCAGCAGTGTTCGTGACACTGAAGCTTTCTTT
TRBJ2-1,NA,TRBV27,few,CASSLQGGNEQFF,TGTGCCAGCAGTTTACAGGGAGGCAATGAGCAGTTCTTC
TRBJ2-3,NA,TRBV5-1,many,CASSLEPQRDTQYF,TGCGCCAGCAGCTTGGAACCCCAGAGAGATACGCAGTATTTT
TRBJ2-5,TRBD1,TRBV28,few,CASRPGGPRETQYF,TGTGCCAGCAGACCAGGGGGACCCCGGGAGACCCAGTACTTC
TRBJ2-7,NA,TRBV9,NA,CASSVGGSVYEQYF,TGTGCCAGCAGCGTAGGCGGCAGTGTCTACGAGCAGTACTTC
TRBJ1-2,NA,TRBV7-9,few,CASSWGTDNYGYTF,TGTGCCAGCAGCTGGGGGACGGATAACTATGGCTACACCTTC
TRBJ2-7,NA,TRBV6-5,NA,CAARGRQATYEQYF,TGTGCCGCCCGCGGTCGGCAGGCTACCTACGAGCAGTACTTC
TRBJ2-5,TRBD2,TRBV6-1,NA,CASSPWTSGGWPQYF,TGTGCCAGCAGTCCCTGGACTAGCGGGGGGTGGCCCCAGTACTTC
TRBJ1-2,NA,TRBV15,many,CATSTSGALGSYTF,TGTGCCACCAGCACAAGCGGGGCACTAGGATCCTACACCTTC
TRBJ2-5,NA,TRBV29-1,many,CSVEGGTGTQYF,TGCAGCGTCGAGGGGGGAACTGGGACCCAGTACTTC
TRBJ2-7,TRBD1,TRBV10-3,few,CAISRTGGYEQYF,TGTGCCATCAGCCGGACAGGGGGCTACGAGCAGTACTTC
TRBJ2-7,NA,TRBV4-1,few,CASSQGPLPVSYEQYF,TGCGCCAGCAGCCAAGGACCGCTCCCCGTCTCCTACGAGCAGTACTTC
TRBJ2-3,NA,TRBV7-3,many,CASSPRGAGTDTQYF,TGTGCCAGCAGCCCACGGGGGGCCGGCACAGATACGCAGTATTTT
TRBJ2-1,TRBD1,TRBV6-5,NA,CASSSDRGVNEQFF,TGTGCCAGCAGTTCGGACAGGGGAGTCAATGAGCAGTTCTTC
TRBJ1-1,NA,TRBV30,NA,CAWTRGWVNTEAFF,TGTGCCTGGACCCGAGGGTGGGTGAACACTGAAGCTTTCTTT
TRBJ1-2,NA,TRBV29-1,NA,CSVGAASYGYTF,TGCAGCGTAGGGGCGGCAAGCTATGGCTACACCTTC
TRBJ1-6,NA,TRBV2,few,CASSGEAPAGSPLHF,TGTGCCAGCAGTGGAGAAGCGCCCGCGGGTTCACCCCTCCACTTT
TRBJ2-5,NA,TRBV6-1,few,CASREGQSLRTQYF,TGTGCCAGCAGGGAGGGACAGTCTTTGAGGACCCAGTACTTC
TRBJ1-2,TRBD1,TRBV29-1,NA,CSAGGQGYGYTF,TGCAGCGCTGGGGGACAGGGTTATGGCTACACCTTC
TRBJ2-6,TRBD1,TRBV9,few,CASSPRDSSAGANVLTF,TGTGCCAGCAGCCCCCGGGACAGCTCGGCTGGGGCCAACGTCCTGACTTTC
TRBJ2-7,NA,TRBV6-1,NA,CASTSDGDEQYF,TGTGCCAGCACTTCGGACGGGGACGAGCAGTACTTC
TRBJ1-5,TRBD1,TRBV30,NA,CAFQRTGDNQPQHF,TGTGCCTTCCAACGGACAGGGGACAATCAGCCCCAGCATTTT
TRBJ2-7,NA,TRBV18,NA,CASSPGDGYEQYF,TGTGCCAGCTCACCAGGAGACGGCTACGAGCAGTACTTC
TRBJ2-5,TRBD2,TRBV13,few,CASTRWGGQETQYF,TGTGCCAGCACTCGGTGGGGGGGACAAGAGACCCAGTACTTC
TRBJ2-3,TRBD2,TRBV7-8,NA,CASSLAGLAGGDTQYF,TGTGCCAGCAGCTTAGCGGGGCTAGCGGGGGGAGATACGCAGTATTTT
TRBJ2-1,NA,TRBV19,few,CASSNPSWVQFF,TGTGCCAGTAGTAACCCAAGTTGGGTGCAGTTCTTC
TRBJ1-2,TRBD1,TRBV5-4,many,CASSRPSGTGGDGYTF,TGTGCCAGCAGTCGACCTTCCGGGACAGGGGGCGACGGCTACACCTTC
TRBJ1-3,TRBD1,TRBV28,many,CASSSLRGPSGNTIYF,TGTGCCAGCAGTTCCTTAAGGGGGCCCTCTGGAAACACCATATATTTT
TRBJ1-5,NA,TRBV30,few,CAWSISGRSNQPQHF,TGTGCCTGGAGTATTTCTGGACGAAGCAATCAGCCCCAGCATTTT
TRBJ1-3,NA,TRBV30,NA,CAWSVSSGNTIYF,TGTGCCTGGAGTGTTAGCTCTGGAAACACCATATATTTT
TRBJ2-4,NA,TRBV11-3,few,CASSFTLDPVQYF,TGTGCCAGCAGCTTCACTTTGGACCCAGTTCAGTACTTC
TRBJ2-7,NA,TRBV7-8,NA,CASSLADSYEQYF,TGTGCCAGCAGCTTAGCGGACAGCTACGAGCAGTACTTC
TRBJ1-4,NA,TRBV1,NA,CTSSQGDRGRRSEKLFF,TGCACCAGCAGCCAAGGAGACAGGGGGCGCAGAAGTGAAAAACTGTTTTTT